This T cell receptor (beta chain) was observed in a study of lung T cells in sarcoidosis with Löfgren's syndrome. The germline V and J ends were trimmed by 3 bases and 6 bases, with 18 bases remaining between them. CDR3 length: 16 residues. This clonotype was observed many times. TCRdb reprocessed the reads via MiXCR and lists one record per CDR3 protein. The sample consists of some 2,500 distinct CDR3 sequences, roughly 29% of them appearing once. Source material: CD4+ T cells from PBMCs. This sequence was found in a human donor with sarcoidosis (Löfgren's syndrome or another form), or a control subject (not recorded which). The chain uses TRBV12-3 or TRBV12-4 and TRBJ1-5; a weak D match, TRBD1 (5 bases). The CDR3 DNA follows: TGTGCCAGCAGTTTTTGGAGGCAGGGTCGTACTCAGCCCCAGCATTTT. This gives the protein CASSFWRQGRTQPQHF.